Below, one T cell receptor beta chain is given with its context. Its antigen is still unknown. The data belong to a study of T cells expressing NK-cell markers. Study conclusions and caveats: Each of roughly six donors carried dominant NKG2C+ clonotypes accounting for roughly 1.0-7.5% of CD8+ T cells.

This CDR3 contains 14 residues. CDR1 MDHEN and CDR2 SYDVKM come from the germline V gene. 5'RACE template switching with UMIs produced the TCR beta cDNA. After re-calling the 5' RACE reads, TCRdb lists one entry per CDR3 protein, DNA absent. The sample data list 200,000 to 300,000 distinct CDR3 sequences. The receptor was derived from a man younger than 35 in good health. This chain uses TRBV28 with TRBJ2-7; TCRdb outputs TRBD1, but without DNA this stays unchecked. Sequenced: blood T cells: a sorted CD56 or NKG2C T cell subset, CD4+ or CD8+ T cells, or bulk PBMC T cells (not recorded which). CDR3 protein: CASSLPGPAAEQYF.